The clone carrying this T cell receptor (beta chain) appeared a single time. The record originates from a study of control samples from healthy donors and cancer patients. Profiled with immunoSEQ multiplex PCR; TCRdb holds only in-frame clones, not every one. The top ten hold 0.68% of the sample, which has some 160,000 clones, 80% to 95% seen once. The specimen was blood. The sequence was obtained from a young woman in good health.

The CDR3 DNA reads TGTGCCAGCAGCAAATCCCCAATAGAGCGGAAAGGAGTAGACAATGAGCAGTTCTTC. Its protein is CASSKSPIERKGVDNEQFF. This sequence joins TRBV21-1 and TRBJ2-1; whether TRBD2, the table's D call, matches the DNA was not checked. TRBV21-1 is deemed a pseudogene. The CDR3 spans 19 residues.